A selection of T cell receptor beta chains follows, all from one sample in a study of CD8 T cells in Susac syndrome. TCRdb re-called the immunoSEQ multiplex PCR reads with MiXCR, one entry per CDR3 protein. The sample holds 95,000 to 150,000 distinct CDR3 sequences, nearly 96% seen once. Material: CD4+ T cells from PBMCs. These receptors came from a human donor with Susac syndrome. Both conserved end residues are part of each CDR3. The order of the fields is D gene, J gene, clone size, V gene, CDR3 DNA, CDR3 protein. D genes are given only for firm matches. Only some rows state a clone size, as once, few, many or a class for expanded clones.

TRBD1 | TRBJ2-7 | . | TRBV3-1 | TGTGCCAGCAGCCCCCGCACGACAGGGGCAACCTACGAGCAGTACTTC | CASSPRTTGATYEQYF
. | TRBJ2-3 | . | TRBV29-1 | TGCAGCGTTGACGGGGGCACAGATACGCAGTATTTT | CSVDGGTDTQYF
. | TRBJ2-3 | . | TRBV24-1 | TGTGCCACCAGTGATTCCACAGATACGCAGTATTTT | CATSDSTDTQYF
. | TRBJ2-4 | . | TRBV4-3 | TGCGCCAGCAGCCAAGATCCGGTTTCCTTAGCCAAAAACATTCAGTACTTC | CASSQDPVSLAKNIQYF
. | TRBJ2-5 | . | TRBV7-2 | TGTGCCAGCAGCTTAGGGACTACCAAGGAGACCCAGTACTTC | CASSLGTTKETQYF
. | TRBJ1-1 | . | TRBV5-1 | TGCGCCAGCAGCATAACAGAGAACACTGAAGCTTTCTTT | CASSITENTEAFF
TRBD2 | TRBJ2-7 | . | TRBV7-9 | TGTGCCAGCAGCGCCTCAGCGGGAGTCTACGAGCAGTACTTC | CASSASAGVYEQYF
TRBD1 | TRBJ2-7 | . | TRBV7-2 | TGTGCCAGCAGCTTAGTGGGACAGGGGGGCGAGCAGTACTTC | CASSLVGQGGEQYF
. | TRBJ1-4 | . | TRBV20-1 | TGCAGTGCTGTGGATTCAACTAATGAAAAACTGTTTTTT | CSAVDSTNEKLFF
. | TRBJ1-5 | . | TRBV24-1 | TGTGCCACCAGTGTGAGGGGCAATCAGCCCCAGCATTTT | CATSVRGNQPQHF
. | TRBJ2-7 | . | TRBV11-2 | TGTGCCAGCAGCCCTCTTGATGGACTTGGCGAGCAGTACTTC | CASSPLDGLGEQYF
TRBD1 | TRBJ1-3 | . | TRBV30 | TGTGCCTTGAGCGGGACAGGCTCTGGAAACACCATATATTTT | CALSGTGSGNTIYF
. | TRBJ1-1 | few | TRBV5-8 | TGTGCCAGCAGCTTGGCCTCTACAGGGATAACCATGAACACTGAAGCTTTCTTT | CASSLASTGITMNTEAFF
. | TRBJ2-7 | . | TRBV20-1 | TGCAGTGCTAGAGATGGCCAGCAGACCTACGAGCAGTACTTC | CSARDGQQTYEQYF
. | TRBJ2-5 | . | TRBV28 | TGTGCCAGCAGTCCCCTAACGGGGACCCAGTACTTC | CASSPLTGTQYF
. | TRBJ1-2 | . | TRBV15 | TGTGCCACCAGCAGGGGGGGCCTCGCGAGTCCCTATTATGGCTACACCTTC | CATSRGGLASPYYGYTF
. | TRBJ2-7 | . | TRBV28 | TGTGCCAGCAGTTTATCGGGACGGAAAAAGGACGAGCAGTACTTC | CASSLSGRKKDEQYF
. | TRBJ2-1 | . | TRBV30 | TGTGCCTGGATTAGACAGAACAATGAGCAGTTCTTC | CAWIRQNNEQFF
TRBD2 | TRBJ2-1 | . | TRBV15 | TGTGCCACCAGCAGAGGACCGGGGGGTGAGCAGTTCTTC | CATSRGPGGEQFF
TRBD1 | TRBJ2-5 | . | TRBV5-1 | TGCGCCAGCAGCTTGGGACAGGGTATGGAGACCCAGTACTTC | CASSLGQGMETQYF
. | TRBJ2-7 | . | TRBV27 | TGTGCCAGCAGTTTATCGTCAGTAAGCTCCTACGAGCAGTACTTC | CASSLSSVSSYEQYF
. | TRBJ2-7 | . | TRBV20-1 | TGCAGTGCTAGAGATGGTAGTCAGAGCTCCTACGAGCAGTACTTC | CSARDGSQSSYEQYF
. | TRBJ2-3 | once | TRBV24-1 | TGTGCCACCAGTGAGCGGACAGCTGGTACAGATACGCAGTATTTT | CATSERTAGTDTQYF
. | TRBJ1-1 | . | TRBV30 | TGTGCCTGGATCACGACGGACATGAACACTGAAGCTTTCTTT | CAWITTDMNTEAFF
TRBD2 | TRBJ2-1 | . | TRBV11-2 | TGTGCCAGCACTGCTGGGGGGGAGAACGGCAATGAGCAGTTCTTC | CASTAGGENGNEQFF
. | TRBJ1-5 | . | TRBV4-1 | TGCGCCAGCAGCCAGGGGGGCGATCTTGGGCCCCAGCATTTT | CASSQGGDLGPQHF
TRBD1 | TRBJ1-1 | . | TRBV10-3 | TGTGCCATCAGTGCTTGGATGGACAGGGGTAACACTGAAGCTTTCTTT | CAISAWMDRGNTEAFF
. | TRBJ2-3 | . | TRBV29-1 | TGCAGCGTTGAGGGCAGGTACACAGATACGCAGTATTTT | CSVEGRYTDTQYF
. | TRBJ2-6 | . | TRBV5-1 | TGCGCCAGCAGCGTGAGCTCTGGGGCCAACGTCCTGACTTTC | CASSVSSGANVLTF
TRBD1 | TRBJ2-1 | . | TRBV18 | TGTGCCAGCTCAGCCGCCGGGACAGGGAGGAATGAGCAGTTCTTC | CASSAAGTGRNEQFF
. | TRBJ2-6 | . | TRBV30 | TGTGCCTGGAGAGGGCCAGGGACCAACGTCCTGACTTTC | CAWRGPGTNVLTF
TRBD1 | TRBJ2-7 | . | TRBV27 | TGTGCCAGCAGTCCCTACGGGACAGGGGTCCCGAGTCGGTACTTC | CASSPYGTGVPSRYF
. | TRBJ1-2 | . | TRBV30 | TGTGCCAGGGACGCGCCTGACTATGGCTACACCTTC | CARDAPDYGYTF
TRBD1 | TRBJ2-1 | . | TRBV3-1 | TGTGCCAGCAGCCAATCAGGGACAGGGCACAATGAGCAGTTCTTC | CASSQSGTGHNEQFF
. | TRBJ1-1 | . | TRBV29-1 | TGCAGCGTTCAGGGCTGGAACACTGAAGCTTTCTTT | CSVQGWNTEAFF
. | TRBJ2-7 | . | TRBV12-3/TRBV12-4 | TGTGCCAGCAGCTCCATCCCGGGCGACGAGCAGTACTTC | CASSSIPGDEQYF
TRBD1 | TRBJ1-1 | . | TRBV5-6 | TGTGCCAGCAGCTTGCGACAGGGTTACCCTGAAGCTTTCTTT | CASSLRQGYPEAFF
. | TRBJ2-3 | . | TRBV20-1 | TGCAGTGCTAGAGGCGGGAGCACAGATACGCAGTATTTT | CSARGGSTDTQYF
TRBD2 | TRBJ2-2 | . | TRBV12-3/TRBV12-4 | TGTGCCAGCACCCCCCCACTAGCGGGAGTGGTCGGGGAGCTGTTTTTT | CASTPPLAGVVGELFF
. | TRBJ1-1 | . | TRBV6-5 | TGTGCCAGCAGTTATTCTCCAGCGGACACTGAAGCTTTCTTT | CASSYSPADTEAFF
. | TRBJ2-6 | . | TRBV20-1 | TGCAGTGCCCTCCTGGGAGGCTCTGGGGCCAACGTCCTGACTTTC | CSALLGGSGANVLTF
. | TRBJ2-1 | . | TRBV12-3/TRBV12-4 | TGTGCCAGCAGTTTAGGCAGGACTTCCGAGCAGTTCTTC | CASSLGRTSEQFF
TRBD2 | TRBJ2-7 | . | TRBV30 | TGTGCCTGGATCCCGAGACCGGGACTAAGCTCCTACGAGCAGTACTTC | CAWIPRPGLSSYEQYF
TRBD2 | TRBJ2-1 | . | TRBV4-1 | TGCGCCAGCAGCCGGGGACTAGCGGGAGGGGTCTACAATGAGCAGTTCTTC | CASSRGLAGGVYNEQFF
. | TRBJ2-2 | . | TRBV18 | TGTGCCAGCTCACCTCTCGCGGGGCCCAACACCGGGGAGCTGTTTTTT | CASSPLAGPNTGELFF
TRBD1 | TRBJ2-5 | . | TRBV7-9 | TGTGCCAGCAGTCGGAACAGGGGGCTGTTCGAGACCCAGTACTTC | CASSRNRGLFETQYF
. | TRBJ2-5 | once | TRBV24-1 | TGTGCCACCAGTGAGGCAGGGAAAGAGACCCAGTACTTC | CATSEAGKETQYF
. | TRBJ2-5 | . | TRBV25-1 | TGTGCCAGCAGTGACTATATTCCCCAAGAGACCCAGTACTTC | CASSDYIPQETQYF
. | TRBJ2-4 | . | TRBV20-1 | TGCAGTGCTGATCTAGCCAAAAACATTCAGTACTTC | CSADLAKNIQYF
. | TRBJ2-1 | . | TRBV5-1 | TGCGCCAGCAGCTTGGTCCAGACCTCCTACAATGAGCAGTTCTTC | CASSLVQTSYNEQFF
TRBD1 | TRBJ2-5 | . | TRBV29-1 | TGCAGCGGGGACAGCGAGAAGGGGACCCAGTACTTC | CSGDSEKGTQYF
TRBD2 | TRBJ2-1 | . | TRBV20-1 | TGCAGTGCTTCGCCGACTAGCGGCCCCTACAATGAGCAGTTCTTC | CSASPTSGPYNEQFF
TRBD2 | TRBJ2-7 | . | TRBV7-9 | TGTGCCAGCAGTCGGGGGCTAGCGGGAGCCTCTGAGCAGTACTTC | CASSRGLAGASEQYF
. | TRBJ2-4 | . | TRBV7-2 | TGTGCCAGCAGCTTAGTAGGGAGAGGGATGAACATTCAGTACTTC | CASSLVGRGMNIQYF
. | TRBJ2-1 | . | TRBV2 | TGTGCCAGCACCCGAGGGGAGGGGGCTGGTAATGAGCAGTTCTTC | CASTRGEGAGNEQFF
TRBD2 | TRBJ2-1 | . | TRBV5-1 | TGCGCCAGCAGCTTGGGTAGCGGGAGAAGTGAGCAGTTCTTC | CASSLGSGRSEQFF
. | TRBJ2-7 | . | TRBV20-1 | TGCAGTGCCGTACCGGGGATTGCTCACGAGCAGTACTTC | CSAVPGIAHEQYF